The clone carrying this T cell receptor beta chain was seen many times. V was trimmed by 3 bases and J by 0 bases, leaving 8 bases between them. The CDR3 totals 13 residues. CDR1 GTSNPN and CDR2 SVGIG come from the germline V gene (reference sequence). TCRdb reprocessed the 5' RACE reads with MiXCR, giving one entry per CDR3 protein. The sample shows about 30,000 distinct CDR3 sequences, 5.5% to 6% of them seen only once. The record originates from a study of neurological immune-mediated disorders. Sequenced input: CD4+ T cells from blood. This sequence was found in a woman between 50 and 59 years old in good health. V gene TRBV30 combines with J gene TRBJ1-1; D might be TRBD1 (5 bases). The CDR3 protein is CAWSRGMNTEAFF. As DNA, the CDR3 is TGTGCCTGGAGCCGGGGGATGAACACTGAAGCTTTCTTT.